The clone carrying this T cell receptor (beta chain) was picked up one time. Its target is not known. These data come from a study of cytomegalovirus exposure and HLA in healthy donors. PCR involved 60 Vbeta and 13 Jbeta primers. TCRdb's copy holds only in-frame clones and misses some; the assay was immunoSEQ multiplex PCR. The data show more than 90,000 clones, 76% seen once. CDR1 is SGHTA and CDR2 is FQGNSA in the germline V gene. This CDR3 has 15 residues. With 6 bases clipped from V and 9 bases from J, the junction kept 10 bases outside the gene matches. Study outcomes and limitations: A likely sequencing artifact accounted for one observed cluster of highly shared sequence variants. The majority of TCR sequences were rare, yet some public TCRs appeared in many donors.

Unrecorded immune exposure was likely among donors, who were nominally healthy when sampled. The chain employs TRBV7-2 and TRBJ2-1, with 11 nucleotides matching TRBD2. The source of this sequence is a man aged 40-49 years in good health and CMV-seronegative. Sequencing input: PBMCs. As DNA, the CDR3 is TGTGCCAGCAGAAAACCGGGACTAGCGGCGGGTGAGCAGTTCTTC. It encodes CASRKPGLAAGEQFF.